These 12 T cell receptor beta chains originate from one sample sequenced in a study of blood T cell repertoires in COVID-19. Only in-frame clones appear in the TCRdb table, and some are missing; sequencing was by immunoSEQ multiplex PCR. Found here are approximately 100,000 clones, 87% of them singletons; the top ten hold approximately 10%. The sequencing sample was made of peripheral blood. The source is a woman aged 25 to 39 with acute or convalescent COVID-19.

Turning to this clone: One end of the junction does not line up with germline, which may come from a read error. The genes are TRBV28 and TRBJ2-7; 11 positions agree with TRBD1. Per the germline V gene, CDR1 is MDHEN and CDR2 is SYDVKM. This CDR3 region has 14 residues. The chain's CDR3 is CASRPPPGQGGSNF. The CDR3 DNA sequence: TGTGCCAGCAGACCACCCCCGGGACAGGGGGGATCGAACTTC. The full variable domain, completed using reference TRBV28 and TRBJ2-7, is DVKVTQSSRYLVKRTGEKVFLECVQDMDHENMFWYRQDPGLGLRLIYFSYDVKMKEKGDIPEGYSVSREKKERFSLILESASTNQTSMYLCASRPPPGQGGSNFGPGTRLTVT.

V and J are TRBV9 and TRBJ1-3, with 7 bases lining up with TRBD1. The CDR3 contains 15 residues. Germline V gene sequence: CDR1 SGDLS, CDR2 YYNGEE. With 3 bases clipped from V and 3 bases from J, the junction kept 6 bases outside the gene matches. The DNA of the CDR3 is TGTGCCAGCAGCGCCGACAGGGTGTTTGGAAACACCATATATTTT. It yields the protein CASSADRVFGNTIYF.

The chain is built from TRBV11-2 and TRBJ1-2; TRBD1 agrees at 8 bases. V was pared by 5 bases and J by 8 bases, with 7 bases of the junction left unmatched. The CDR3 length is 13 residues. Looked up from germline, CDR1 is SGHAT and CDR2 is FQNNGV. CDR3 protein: CASSPGGAGGYTF. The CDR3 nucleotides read TGTGCCAGCAGCCCAGGGGGCGCGGGGGGCTACACCTTC. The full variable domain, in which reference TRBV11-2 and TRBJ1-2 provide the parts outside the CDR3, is EAGVAQSPRYKIIEKRQSVAFWCNPISGHATLYWYQQILGQGPKLLIQFQNNGVVDDSQLPKDRFSAERLKGVDSTLKIQPAKLEDSAVYLCASSPGGAGGYTFGSGTRLTVV.

The CDR3 nucleotides read TGTGCCAGTAGTCCCCTTGGGGCGGACCAGATCTACGAGCAGTACTTC. Protein product: CASSPLGADQIYEQYF. The chain recombines TRBV19 with TRBJ2-7; D may be TRBD1 (5 bases). This CDR3 contains 16 residues. V lost 5 bases to trimming and J lost 3 bases, with 20 bases between them. In germline, CDR1 is LNHDA, CDR2 SQIVND (reference sequence).

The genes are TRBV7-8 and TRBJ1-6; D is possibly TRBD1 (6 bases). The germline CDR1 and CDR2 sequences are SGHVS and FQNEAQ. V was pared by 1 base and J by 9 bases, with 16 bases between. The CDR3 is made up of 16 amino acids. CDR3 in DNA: TGTGCCAGCAGCTTAGTTGGGACAATGGATGGTTCACCCCTCCACTTT. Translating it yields CASSLVGTMDGSPLHF. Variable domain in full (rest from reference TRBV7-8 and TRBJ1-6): GAGVSQSPRYKVAKRGQDVALRCDPISGHVSLFWYQQALGQGPEFLTYFQNEAQLDKSGLPSDRFFAERPEGSVSTLKIQRTQQEDSAVYLCASSLVGTMDGSPLHFGNGTRLTVT.

The CDR3 spells CASSLGGRGDNSPLHF. The CDR3 nucleotides are TGTGCCAGCAGCTTAGGTGGTCGGGGGGATAATTCACCCCTCCACTTT. The V gene is TRBV13, the J gene TRBJ1-6; D possibly corresponds to TRBD1 (5 bases). CDR3 size: 16 residues. Germline CDR1 is PRHDT and CDR2 is FYEKMQ (reference sequence). V lost 0 bases and J 5 bases, leaving 11 bases between the germline ends.

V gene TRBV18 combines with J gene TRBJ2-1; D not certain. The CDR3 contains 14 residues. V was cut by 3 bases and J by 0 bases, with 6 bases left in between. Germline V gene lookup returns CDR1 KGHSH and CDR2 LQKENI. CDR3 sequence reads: CASSPGASYNEQFF. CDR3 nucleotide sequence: TGTGCCAGCTCACCTGGAGCCTCCTACAATGAGCAGTTCTTC.

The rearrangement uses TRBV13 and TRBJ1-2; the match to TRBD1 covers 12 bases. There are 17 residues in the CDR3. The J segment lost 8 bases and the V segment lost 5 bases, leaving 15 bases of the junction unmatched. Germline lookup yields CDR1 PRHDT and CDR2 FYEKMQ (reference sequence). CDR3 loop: CASSPGTGGAGGYGYTF. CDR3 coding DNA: TGTGCCAGCAGCCCAGGGACAGGGGGCGCGGGAGGCTACGGCTACACCTTC.

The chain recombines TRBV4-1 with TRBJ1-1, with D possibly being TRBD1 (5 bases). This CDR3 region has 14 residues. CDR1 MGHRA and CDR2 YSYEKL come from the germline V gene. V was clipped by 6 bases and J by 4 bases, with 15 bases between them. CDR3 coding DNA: TGCGCCAGCAGTCCAACAGGCGCCGGCACTGAAGCTTTCTTT. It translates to CASSPTGAGTEAFF.

CDR3 sequence reads: CASSWTASTEAFF. The CDR3 nucleotides read TGTGCCAGCTCATGGACAGCTTCCACTGAAGCTTTCTTT. V and J are TRBV18 and TRBJ1-1; possible D gene TRBD1, 6 bases. The CDR3 has 13 amino acids. In germline, CDR1 is KGHSH, CDR2 LQKENI. With 5 bases removed from V and 4 bases from J, the gap between germline ends came to 11 bases.

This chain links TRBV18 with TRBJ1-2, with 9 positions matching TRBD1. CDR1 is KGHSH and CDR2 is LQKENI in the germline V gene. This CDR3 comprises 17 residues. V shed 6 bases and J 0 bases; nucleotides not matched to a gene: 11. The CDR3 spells CASSPGTGRAANYGYTF. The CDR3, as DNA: TGTGCCAGCTCCCCCGGGACAGGGAGGGCAGCTAACTATGGCTACACCTTC.

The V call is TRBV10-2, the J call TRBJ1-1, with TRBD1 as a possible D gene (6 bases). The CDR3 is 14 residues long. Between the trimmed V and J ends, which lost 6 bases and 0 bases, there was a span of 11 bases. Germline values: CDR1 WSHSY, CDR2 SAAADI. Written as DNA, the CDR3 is TGCGCCAGCAGCCCCCACAGGGTGAACACTGAAGCTTTCTTT. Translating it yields CASSPHRVNTEAFF.